This TCR beta chain was recorded in a study of shared clonotypes between healthy human individuals. Per the germline V gene, CDR1 is SGHKS and CDR2 is YYEKEE (reference sequence). This CDR3 is 18 amino acids long. The V end was cut by 4 bases, the J end by 0 bases, with 19 bases between. Generated by immunoSEQ multiplex PCR, the TCRdb table keeps only in-frame clones and is missing some. Of around 500,000 clones in the sample, more than 75% were seen once. This clonotype originated in a middle-aged woman in good health. Some clones in this sample may be carry-over from other donors' samples. V is TRBV5-5 and J is TRBJ2-2; either TRBD1 or TRBD2 may fit D (5 bases each). The sample was PBMCs. The CDR3 DNA reads as TGTGCCAGCAGCACGTGGTGGGACCTGTCATCGAACACCGGGGAGCTGTTTTTT. This sequence encodes CASSTWWDLSSNTGELFF.